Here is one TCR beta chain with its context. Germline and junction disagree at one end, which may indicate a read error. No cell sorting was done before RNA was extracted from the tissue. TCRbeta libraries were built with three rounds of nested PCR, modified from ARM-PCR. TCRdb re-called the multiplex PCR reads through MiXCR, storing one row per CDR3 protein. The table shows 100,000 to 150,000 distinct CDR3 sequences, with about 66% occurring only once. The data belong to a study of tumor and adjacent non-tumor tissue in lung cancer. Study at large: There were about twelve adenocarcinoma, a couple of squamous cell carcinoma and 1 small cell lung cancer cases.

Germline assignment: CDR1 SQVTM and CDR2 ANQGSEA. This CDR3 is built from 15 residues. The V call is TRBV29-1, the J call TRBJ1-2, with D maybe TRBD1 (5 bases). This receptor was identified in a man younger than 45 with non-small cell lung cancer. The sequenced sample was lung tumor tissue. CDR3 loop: CSVTSGTGESYGHTF. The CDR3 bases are TGCAGCGTTACCTCCGGGACGGGTGAATCCTATGGCCACACCTTC.